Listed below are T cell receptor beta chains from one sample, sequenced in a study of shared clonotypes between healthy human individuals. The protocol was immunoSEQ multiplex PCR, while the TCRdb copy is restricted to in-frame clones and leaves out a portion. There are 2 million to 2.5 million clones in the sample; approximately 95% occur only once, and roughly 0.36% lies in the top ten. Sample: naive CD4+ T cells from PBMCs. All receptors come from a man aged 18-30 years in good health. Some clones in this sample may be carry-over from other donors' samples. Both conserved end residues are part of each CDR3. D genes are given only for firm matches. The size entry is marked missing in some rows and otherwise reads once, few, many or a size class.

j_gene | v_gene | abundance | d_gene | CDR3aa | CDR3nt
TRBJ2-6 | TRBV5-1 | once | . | CASSLASSGANVLTF | TGCGCCAGCAGCTTAGCGTCCTCTGGGGCCAACGTCCTGACTTTC
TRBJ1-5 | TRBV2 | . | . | CASSEPGLDQPQHF | TGTGCCAGCAGTGAACCGGGTTTGGACCAGCCCCAGCATTTT
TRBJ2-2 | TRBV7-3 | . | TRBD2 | CASGRTSGANTGELFF | TGTGCCAGCGGCAGAACTAGCGGGGCGAACACCGGGGAGCTGTTTTTT
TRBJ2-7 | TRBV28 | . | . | CASSLFPPPEGGNEQYF | TGTGCCAGCAGTTTATTTCCGCCTCCAGAAGGGGGGAACGAGCAGTACTTC
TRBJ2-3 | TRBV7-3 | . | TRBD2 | CASSLHGLAGSRTDTQYF | TGTGCCAGCAGCTTACATGGACTAGCGGGAAGCCGCACAGATACGCAGTATTTT
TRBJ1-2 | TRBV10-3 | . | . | CAIRQTYNYGYTF | TGTGCCATCAGGCAGACATATAACTATGGCTACACCTTC
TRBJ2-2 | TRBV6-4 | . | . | CASSLRASGPHPNTGELFF | TGTGCCAGCAGCCTACGGGCCAGCGGGCCCCACCCGAACACCGGGGAGCTGTTTTTT
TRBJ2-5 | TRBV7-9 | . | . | CASSQSRETQYF | TGTGCCAGCAGCCAATCGAGGGAGACCCAGTACTTC
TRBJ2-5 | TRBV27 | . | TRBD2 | CASSPRGTSGRAIEGTQYF | TGTGCCAGCAGTCCACGGGGGACTAGCGGGAGGGCCATTGAAGGGACCCAGTACTTC
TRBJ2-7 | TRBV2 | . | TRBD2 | CASSAPGLAGLRQYF | TGTGCCAGCAGTGCGCCGGGACTAGCGGGCCTGAGGCAGTACTTC
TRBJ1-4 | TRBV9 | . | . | CASNGRGPNEKLFF | TGTGCCAGCAATGGGAGAGGGCCGAATGAAAAACTGTTTTTT
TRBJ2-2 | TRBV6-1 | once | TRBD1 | CASRPGQGNTGELFF | TGTGCCAGCAGGCCGGGACAGGGGAACACCGGGGAGCTGTTTTTT
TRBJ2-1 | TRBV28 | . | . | CASSLAQNYNEQFF | TGTGCCAGCAGTTTGGCTCAAAACTACAATGAGCAGTTCTTC
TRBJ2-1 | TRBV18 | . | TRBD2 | CASSPEKVAGYNEQFF | TGTGCCAGCTCACCAGAAAAGGTAGCGGGATACAATGAGCAGTTCTTC
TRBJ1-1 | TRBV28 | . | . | CASSLPWGNTEAFF | TGTGCCAGCAGTTTGCCGTGGGGGAACACTGAAGCTTTCTTT
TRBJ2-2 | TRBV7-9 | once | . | CASSFYLADTGELFF | TGTGCCAGCAGCTTTTACCTAGCCGACACCGGGGAGCTGTTTTTT
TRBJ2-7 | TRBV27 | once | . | CASHRADSYEQYF | TGTGCCAGCCACAGGGCAGACTCCTACGAGCAGTACTTC
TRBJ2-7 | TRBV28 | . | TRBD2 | CATFTSGRGINRQYF | TGTGCCACCTTTACTAGCGGGAGAGGTATTAATCGGCAGTACTTC
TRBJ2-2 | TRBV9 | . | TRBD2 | CASSASGRGAGELFF | TGTGCCAGCAGCGCTAGCGGGAGGGGCGCCGGGGAGCTGTTTTTT
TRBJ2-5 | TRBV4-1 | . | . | CASSPPGLRETQYF | TGCGCCAGCAGCCCACCGGGTCTCCGAGAGACCCAGTACTTC
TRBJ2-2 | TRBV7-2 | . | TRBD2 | CASSLRLAGASNTGELFF | TGTGCCAGCAGCCTCAGACTAGCGGGGGCTTCGAACACCGGGGAGCTGTTTTTT
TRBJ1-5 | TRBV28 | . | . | CATNGRVEGGSQHF | TGTGCCACCAACGGGAGGGTCGAGGGTGGATCCCAGCATTTT
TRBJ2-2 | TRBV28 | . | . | CATSSHESERYTGELFF | TGTGCCACCTCGTCCCATGAGAGCGAGAGATACACCGGGGAGCTGTTTTTT
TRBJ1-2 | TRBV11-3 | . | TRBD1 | CASNQGPNTGGDYGYTF | TGTGCCAGCAACCAGGGCCCAAATACAGGGGGTGACTATGGCTACACCTTC
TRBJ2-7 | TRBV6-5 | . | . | CASSNRSPYEQYF | TGTGCCAGCAGTAACCGGTCTCCCTACGAGCAGTACTTC
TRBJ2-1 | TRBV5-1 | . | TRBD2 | CASSSLAGPYNEQFF | TGCGCCAGCAGCTCATTAGCGGGGCCGTACAATGAGCAGTTCTTC
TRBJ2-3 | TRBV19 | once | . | CASSIGGMSTDTQYF | TGTGCCAGTAGTATAGGGGGGATGAGCACAGATACGCAGTATTTT
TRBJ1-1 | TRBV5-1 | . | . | CASSLRAGDPNTEAFF | TGCGCCAGCAGCTTGAGGGCAGGAGATCCGAACACTGAAGCTTTCTTT
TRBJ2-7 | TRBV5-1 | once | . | CASSLEGVQYF | TGCGCCAGCAGCTTGGAGGGAGTTCAGTACTTC
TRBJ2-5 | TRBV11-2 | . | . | CASSFSRETQYF | TGTGCCAGCAGCTTTTCTAGGGAGACCCAGTACTTC
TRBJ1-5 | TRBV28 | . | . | CASSLFFSNQPQHF | TGTGCCAGCAGTTTGTTTTTTAGCAATCAGCCCCAGCATTTT
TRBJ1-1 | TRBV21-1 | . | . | CASSKGAGTVRSMNTEAFF | TGTGCCAGCAGCAAAGGGGCCGGGACAGTCAGATCAATGAACACTGAAGCTTTCTTT
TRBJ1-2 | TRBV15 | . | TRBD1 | CATSREPGQGPLRGYGYTF | TGTGCCACCAGCAGAGAGCCGGGACAGGGCCCCCTTCGGGGCTATGGCTACACCTTC
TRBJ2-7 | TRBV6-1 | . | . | CASSVYNLAIGEQYF | TGTGCCAGCAGCGTCTATAATCTCGCAATTGGAGAGCAGTACTTC
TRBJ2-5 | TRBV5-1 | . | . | CASSLGGRSGETQYF | TGCGCCAGCAGCTTGGGTGGGAGATCGGGGGAGACCCAGTACTTC